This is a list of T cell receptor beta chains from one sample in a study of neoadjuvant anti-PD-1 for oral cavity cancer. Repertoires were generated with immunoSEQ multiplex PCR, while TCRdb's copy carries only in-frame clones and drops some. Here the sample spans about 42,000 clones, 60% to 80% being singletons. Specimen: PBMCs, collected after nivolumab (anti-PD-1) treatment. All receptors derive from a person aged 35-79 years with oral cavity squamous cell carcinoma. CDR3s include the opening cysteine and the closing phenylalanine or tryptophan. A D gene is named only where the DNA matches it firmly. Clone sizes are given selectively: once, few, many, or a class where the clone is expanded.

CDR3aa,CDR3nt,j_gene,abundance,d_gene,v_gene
CASGGFMNTEAFF,TGTGCCAGCGGAGGATTCATGAACACTGAAGCTTTCTTT,TRBJ1-1,.,.,TRBV5-6
CSARVIVHTF,TGCAGTGCTAGAGTAATAGTGCACACCTTC,TRBJ1-2,few,.,TRBV20-1
CASSWTSGGYTF,TGCGCCAGCAGCTGGACAAGTGGAGGCTACACCTTC,TRBJ1-2,few,.,TRBV5-1
CASGHGQYNTEAFF,TGTGCCAGTGGGCATGGACAGTATAACACTGAAGCTTTCTTT,TRBJ1-1,.,.,TRBV19
CASSENAAILAKNIQYF,TGTGCCAGCAGTGAAAACGCGGCGATACTAGCCAAAAACATTCAGTACTTC,TRBJ2-4,.,.,TRBV2
CASSLGGGANTGELFF,TGTGCCAGCAGTCTTGGGGGGGGCGCGAACACCGGGGAGCTGTTTTTT,TRBJ2-2,medium-sized,.,TRBV25-1
CASSLSPSRIGELFF,TGTGCCAGCAGTTTATCCCCTAGCAGGATCGGGGAGCTGTTTTTT,TRBJ2-2,.,.,TRBV27
CASSQLPQETQYF,TGTGCCAGCTCACAACTCCCGCAAGAGACCCAGTACTTC,TRBJ2-5,.,.,TRBV18
CASSARTGGETQYF,TGTGCCAGCAGCGCGAGGACGGGTGGGGAGACCCAGTACTTC,TRBJ2-5,.,.,TRBV9
CASSEESGDGYTF,TGTGCCAGCAGTGAAGAATCCGGGGACGGCTACACCTTC,TRBJ1-2,.,.,TRBV6-1
CASSFGGQGEQYF,TGTGCCAGCAGCTTTGGGGGGCAGGGCGAGCAGTACTTC,TRBJ2-7,.,.,TRBV7-2
CASRPGGTEAFF,TGTGCCAGCAGGCCAGGGGGCACTGAAGCTTTCTTT,TRBJ1-1,.,TRBD1,TRBV6-6
CASSENVGVETQYF,TGTGCCAGCAGTGAAAATGTGGGGGTAGAGACCCAGTACTTC,TRBJ2-5,.,.,TRBV6-1
CASSEGKGRGAFF,TGTGCCAGCAGCGAAGGAAAGGGAAGGGGAGCTTTCTTT,TRBJ1-1,.,.,TRBV6-1
CASSLRAGGWTYNEQFF,TGTGCCAGCAGCTTACGGGCAGGAGGGTGGACCTACAATGAGCAGTTCTTC,TRBJ2-1,.,.,TRBV7-9
CASSPHTGVEGYTF,TGTGCCAGCAGTCCCCACACAGGGGTGGAAGGCTACACCTTC,TRBJ1-2,.,TRBD1,TRBV27
CASRGNSPGDTQYF,TGTGCCAGCAGGGGAAACAGCCCGGGAGATACGCAGTATTTT,TRBJ2-3,.,.,TRBV7-3
CASSLTDELEAFF,TGCGCCAGCAGCCTGACAGACGAACTTGAAGCTTTCTTT,TRBJ1-1,.,.,TRBV5-1
CASKATGTDTQYF,TGTGCCAGCAAAGCGACGGGCACAGATACGCAGTATTTT,TRBJ2-3,once,.,TRBV2
CASSSWGDAMNTEAFF,TGTGCCAGCAGCTCCTGGGGGGATGCGATGAACACTGAAGCTTTCTTT,TRBJ1-1,.,.,TRBV28